The next 26 T cell receptor beta chains were all read from a single sample in a study of cytomegalovirus exposure and HLA in healthy donors. Amplification used 60 Vbeta primers and 13 Jbeta primers. TCRdb keeps only in-frame clones here, not all; method: immunoSEQ multiplex PCR. The sample lists about 180,000 clones, 72% seen once, with over 2% in the top ten. Material: PBMCs. These receptors originate from a human donor in good health.

The chain recombines TRBV5-6 with TRBJ2-2, with D perhaps matching TRBD1 (8 bases). The CDR3 is 17 residues long. From germline, CDR1 is SGHDT and CDR2 YYEEEE. V lost 3 bases to trimming and J lost 5 bases, with 20 bases between them. The DNA for the CDR3 is TGTGCCAGCAGCTCGGAGTTCAGGGGGCGGGGGACCGGGGAGCTGTTTTTT. It specifies CASSSEFRGRGTGELFF.

Regarding this clone: One end of the junction varies from germline; a read error may be responsible. J is TRBJ1-5 and V is TRBV5-1, with 7 bases fitting TRBD1. From germline, CDR1 is SGHRS and CDR2 YFSETQ. The CDR3 has 14 amino acids. The CDR3 sequence: CASSPGTENQLQHF. CDR3 nucleotides: TGCGCCAGCAGCCCCGGGACAGAAAATCAGCTCCAGCATTTT.

The V gene is TRBV4-1, the J gene TRBJ1-2; weak D call: TRBD1 (6 bases). Germline V gene sequence: CDR1 MGHRA, CDR2 YSYEKL. CDR3 size: 16 residues. Trimming left V 0 bases short and J 4 bases short, with 15 bases between. The CDR3 is CASSQEGAGASYGYTF. The CDR3 nucleotides are TGCGCCAGCAGCCAAGAAGGGGCAGGGGCCAGCTATGGCTACACCTTC.

As DNA, the CDR3 is TGTGCCAGCAGTTCCAACAGGGCGGGCACCGGGGAGCTGTTTTTT. Protein: CASSSNRAGTGELFF. The rearrangement links TRBV6-1 to TRBJ2-2, with a tentative D call TRBD1 (6 bases). The V gene lost 5 bases and the J gene lost 4 bases, with 14 bases spanning the gap. Germline loops: CDR1 MNHNS, CDR2 SASEGT. This CDR3 comprises 15 residues.

This clone was counted a few times. V usage is TRBV18 and J usage is TRBJ1-4; 8 bases match TRBD1. CDR1 and CDR2 (germline): KGHSH, LQKENI. CDR3 length equals 15 residues. V gave up 3 bases and J gave up 3 bases; unmatched junction bases: 3. The CDR3, as DNA: TGTGCCAGCTCACCCGGGGACAGGCCTAATGAAAAACTGTTTTTT. It translates to CASSPGDRPNEKLFF.

This clone was found a few times. This chain joins TRBV7-8 and TRBJ2-2; D possibly corresponds to TRBD2 (6 bases). Between the trimmed V and J ends, which lost 5 bases and 2 bases, there was a span of 21 bases. Germline assignment: CDR1 SGHVS and CDR2 FQNEAQ. The CDR3 extends over 18 amino acids. The CDR3 loop reads CASSPVWDGLPNTGELFF. CDR3 nucleotide sequence: TGTGCCAGCAGCCCCGTCTGGGATGGACTACCCAACACCGGGGAGCTGTTTTTT.

This clone showed up just a few times. The chain links TRBV6-5 to TRBJ1-6; possible D gene TRBD1, 6 bases. Germline V lookup: CDR1 MNHEY, CDR2 SVGAGI. V lost 2 bases and J lost 7, with 12 bases in between. The CDR3 runs to 15 residues. This CDR3 is CASSYRQAKNSPLHF. The CDR3 region has the DNA TGTGCCAGCAGTTACCGACAGGCTAAGAATTCACCCCTCCACTTT.

The gene calls are TRBV9 and TRBJ1-1; possibly TRBD1 for D (5 bases). V was clipped by 0 bases and J by 6 bases, with 15 bases between them. This CDR3 comprises 15 residues. CDR1 is SGDLS and CDR2 is YYNGEE in the germline V gene. The DNA for the CDR3 is TGTGCCAGCAGCGTAGGAGTGGGGCGAAGGGCTGAAGCTTTCTTT. Protein sequence: CASSVGVGRRAEAFF.

The gene calls are TRBV4-1 and TRBJ1-5; D is undetermined. The CDR3 covers 14 residues. Germline V CDR1 and CDR2: MGHRA, YSYEKL. Trimming stripped 0 bases from V and 3 bases from J, with 6 bases between. The CDR3 sequence is CASSQEQNNQPQHF. CDR3 coding DNA: TGCGCCAGCAGCCAAGAACAGAACAATCAGCCCCAGCATTTT.

The chain combines TRBV5-4 with TRBJ2-3; no firm D call. Trimming left V 4 bases short and J 2 bases short, with 5 bases between. The CDR3 spans 12 residues. The V gene's germline CDR1 is SGHNT and CDR2 YYREEE (reference sequence). The DNA of the CDR3 is TGTGCCAGCAGCGGAGCCACAGATACGCAGTATTTT. This translates into CASSGATDTQYF.

The J gene is TRBJ1-1, the V gene TRBV5-8; D gene uncertain. There are 14 residues in the CDR3. Germline-derived CDR1 and CDR2 are SGHTS and YDEGEE. Trimming removed 0 bases from V and 1 base from J, with 7 bases in between. The CDR3 region has the DNA TGTGCCAGCAGCTTGGGCAGAGGGAACACTGAAGCTTTCTTT. The encoded protein is CASSLGRGNTEAFF.

The V gene is TRBV5-1, the J gene TRBJ2-1; the D gene is possibly TRBD1 (5 bases). Between the trimmed V and J ends, which lost 1 base and 0 bases, there was a span of 8 bases. This CDR3 is 15 amino acids long. Germline V CDR1 and CDR2: SGHRS, YFSETQ. CDR3 loop: CASSLLQDSYNEQFF. The CDR3 DNA sequence: TGCGCCAGCAGCTTGTTACAGGACTCCTACAATGAGCAGTTCTTC.

The V and J genes are TRBV6-5 and TRBJ2-3; the D is unclear. Germline values: CDR1 MNHEY, CDR2 SVGAGI. The length of the CDR3 is 13 residues. The V gene lost 0 bases and the J gene lost 6 bases, with 7 bases spanning the gap. The CDR3 nucleotides are TGTGCCAGCAGTTACTCGAGGAGCGATACGCAGTATTTT. Protein: CASSYSRSDTQYF.

The chain is built from TRBV2 and TRBJ1-1; no clear D. Trimming shortened V by 8 bases and J by 4 bases, and 11 bases separated the two germline ends. The CDR3 runs to 12 residues. Germline assignment: CDR1 SNHLY and CDR2 FYNNEI. CDR3 residues: CASSGGSTEAFF. CDR3 sequence (DNA): TGTGCCAGCTCGGGAGGGAGCACTGAAGCTTTCTTT.

The chain recombines TRBV5-1 with TRBJ1-4, with a possible D match to TRBD1 (6 bases). Germline lookup yields CDR1 SGHRS and CDR2 YFSETQ. The CDR3 runs to 14 residues. V gave up 0 bases and J gave up 8 bases, with 11 bases separating them. CDR3 residues: CASSLETGREKLFF. The CDR3 DNA sequence: TGCGCCAGCAGCTTGGAGACAGGACGGGAAAAACTGTTTTTT.

In nucleotides, the CDR3 is TGTGCCAGCAGTCAAGGGGGCCGGAACACTGAAGCTTTCTTT. It translates to CASSQGGRNTEAFF. This chain joins TRBV6-4 and TRBJ1-1; 7 nucleotides align to TRBD1. The length of the CDR3 is 14 residues. Germline CDR1 MRHNA, CDR2 SNTAGT. V was pared by 5 bases and J by 1 base, with 4 bases of the junction left unmatched.

V gene TRBV7-6 combines with J gene TRBJ2-2; 8 bases agree with TRBD2. The CDR3 spans 15 residues. Germline loops: CDR1 SGHVS, CDR2 FNYEAQ. V dropped 4 bases and J dropped 4; count of bases not matched to a gene: 5. The CDR3 nucleotides read TGTGCCAGCAGCTCGGGACTAGATACCACCGGGGAGCTGTTTTTT. It translates to CASSSGLDTTGELFF.

V gene TRBV7-2 combines with J gene TRBJ1-1, with D possibly TRBD1 on 5 matching bases. V lost 4 bases to trimming and J lost 0 bases, with 6 bases between them. From germline, CDR1 is SGHTA and CDR2 FQGNSA. CDR3 size: 13 residues. CDR3 sequence (DNA): TGTGCCAGCAGCTCGGACATGAACACTGAAGCTTTCTTT. Translation gives CASSSDMNTEAFF.

The chain carries TRBV5-1 and TRBJ2-2; 7 nucleotides align to TRBD2. The CDR3 consists of 16 residues. CDR1 SGHRS and CDR2 YFSETQ come from the germline V gene. The V and J ends lost 4 bases and 2 bases, in that order; junction bases with no gene match: 8. The CDR3 is CASSPQGGINTGELFF. In nucleotides, the CDR3 is TGCGCCAGCAGCCCGCAGGGAGGGATTAACACCGGGGAGCTGTTTTTT. Using reference TRBV5-1 and TRBJ2-2 for the parts outside the CDR3, the full variable domain is KAGVTQTPRYLIKTRGQQVTLSCSPISGHRSVSWYQQTPGQGLQFLFEYFSETQRNKGNFPGRFSGRQFSNSRSEMNVSTLELGDSALYLCASSPQGGINTGELFFGEGSRLTVL.

This clone has only a few counts. This sequence joins TRBV7-2 and TRBJ2-7; 16 positions agree with TRBD2. The CDR3 runs to 17 residues. Germline CDR1 reads SGHTA; CDR2 reads FQGNSA. J lost 4 bases, V lost 5 bases, and 8 bases had no gene match. CDR3 DNA: TGTGCCAGCAGCCCTTCGGGGACTAGCGGGGGGGAATACGAGCAGTACTTC. Translated, it gives CASSPSGTSGGEYEQYF.

The CDR3 coding sequence is TGTGCCAGCAGCCCTTCGACGTCATGGGAGGAAAAACTGTTTTTT. It is translated as CASSPSTSWEEKLFF. The chain combines TRBV5-4 with TRBJ1-4; the D is unclear. Germline-derived CDR1 and CDR2 are SGHNT and YYREEE (reference sequence). The CDR3 runs to 15 residues. Between the trimmed V and J ends, which lost 4 bases and 8 bases, there was a span of 18 bases.

This chain uses TRBV19 with TRBJ2-3; D is uncertain. V dropped 3 bases and J dropped 8 bases, with 6 bases sitting between them. In germline, CDR1 is LNHDA, CDR2 SQIVND (reference sequence). The CDR3 loop spans 11 amino acids. The CDR3 region has the DNA TGTGCCAGTAGTATTCCTCCTACGCAGTATTTT. Its protein is CASSIPPTQYF.

This clone was seen a single time. The chain couples TRBV9 to TRBJ2-2; D may be TRBD1 (6 bases). Germline V lookup: CDR1 SGDLS, CDR2 YYNGEE. This CDR3 contains 16 residues. The V end lost 0 bases, the J end lost 1 base, and 10 bases lay between the germline ends. The CDR3 here is CASSVVRTENTGELFF. CDR3 bases: TGTGCCAGCAGCGTAGTCAGGACAGAGAACACCGGGGAGCTGTTTTTT. Complete variable domain (other parts from reference TRBV9 and TRBJ2-2): DSGVTQTPKHLITATGQRVTLRCSPRSGDLSVYWYQQSLDQGLQFLIQYYNGEERAKGNILERFSAQQFPDLHSELNLSSLELGDSALYFCASSVVRTENTGELFFGEGSRLTVL.

V usage is TRBV6-6 and J usage is TRBJ1-4, with D perhaps TRBD1 (5 bases). CDR3 length equals 11 residues. Trimming took off 7 bases at V and 10 bases at J, with 10 bases between the two ends. CDR1 MNHNY and CDR2 SVGAGI come from the germline V gene (reference sequence). The CDR3 DNA reads TGTGCCAGCAAGGCAGGGCGAAAACTGTTTTTT. It is translated as CASKAGRKLFF.

The chain has TRBV4-1 and TRBJ2-5; TRBD1 matches 8 bases. V was pared by 3 bases and J by 6 bases, with 9 bases of the junction left unmatched. This CDR3 comprises 15 residues. Germline CDR1 and CDR2: MGHRA and YSYEKL. CDR3 protein: CASSQGGQGGKTQYF. The CDR3 region has the DNA TGCGCCAGCAGCCAGGGTGGACAGGGTGGGAAGACCCAGTACTTC.

The chain recombines TRBV18 with TRBJ2-1, with a possible D match to TRBD2 (6 bases). V lost 5 bases, J lost 5 bases, and 16 bases lay in between. Germline V gene data show CDR1 as KGHSH and CDR2 as LQKENI. This CDR3 comprises 15 residues. The CDR3 region is CASSKLGTGDNEQFF. The CDR3, as DNA: TGTGCCAGCTCAAAACTCGGGACGGGAGACAATGAGCAGTTCTTC.